The sequence of this TCR beta chain was determined in a study of blood T cell repertoires in COVID-19. Study background: PBMCs, B-cell-depleted T cells, or T cells were the source of the cDNA or gDNA that made up the material.

Profiling relied on immunoSEQ multiplex PCR, and the TCRdb table lists in-frame clones only, not all of them. Counted here are fewer than 75,000 clones, around 92% occurring once; the ten biggest clones make up about 4.6%. The CDR3 totals 16 residues. CDR1 SGHRS and CDR2 YFSETQ come from the germline V gene. Trimming took 4 bases from V and 3 from J, leaving 17 bases between them. The specimen was peripheral blood. The clonotype comes from a man aged 50-59 years with active COVID-19. The chain joins TRBV5-1 to TRBJ2-1, with D possibly matching TRBD1 (5 bases). DNA for the CDR3: TGCGCCAGCAGCCCTGAGGACATCCGCTTCTACAATGAGCAGTTCTTC. Translating it yields CASSPEDIRFYNEQFF.